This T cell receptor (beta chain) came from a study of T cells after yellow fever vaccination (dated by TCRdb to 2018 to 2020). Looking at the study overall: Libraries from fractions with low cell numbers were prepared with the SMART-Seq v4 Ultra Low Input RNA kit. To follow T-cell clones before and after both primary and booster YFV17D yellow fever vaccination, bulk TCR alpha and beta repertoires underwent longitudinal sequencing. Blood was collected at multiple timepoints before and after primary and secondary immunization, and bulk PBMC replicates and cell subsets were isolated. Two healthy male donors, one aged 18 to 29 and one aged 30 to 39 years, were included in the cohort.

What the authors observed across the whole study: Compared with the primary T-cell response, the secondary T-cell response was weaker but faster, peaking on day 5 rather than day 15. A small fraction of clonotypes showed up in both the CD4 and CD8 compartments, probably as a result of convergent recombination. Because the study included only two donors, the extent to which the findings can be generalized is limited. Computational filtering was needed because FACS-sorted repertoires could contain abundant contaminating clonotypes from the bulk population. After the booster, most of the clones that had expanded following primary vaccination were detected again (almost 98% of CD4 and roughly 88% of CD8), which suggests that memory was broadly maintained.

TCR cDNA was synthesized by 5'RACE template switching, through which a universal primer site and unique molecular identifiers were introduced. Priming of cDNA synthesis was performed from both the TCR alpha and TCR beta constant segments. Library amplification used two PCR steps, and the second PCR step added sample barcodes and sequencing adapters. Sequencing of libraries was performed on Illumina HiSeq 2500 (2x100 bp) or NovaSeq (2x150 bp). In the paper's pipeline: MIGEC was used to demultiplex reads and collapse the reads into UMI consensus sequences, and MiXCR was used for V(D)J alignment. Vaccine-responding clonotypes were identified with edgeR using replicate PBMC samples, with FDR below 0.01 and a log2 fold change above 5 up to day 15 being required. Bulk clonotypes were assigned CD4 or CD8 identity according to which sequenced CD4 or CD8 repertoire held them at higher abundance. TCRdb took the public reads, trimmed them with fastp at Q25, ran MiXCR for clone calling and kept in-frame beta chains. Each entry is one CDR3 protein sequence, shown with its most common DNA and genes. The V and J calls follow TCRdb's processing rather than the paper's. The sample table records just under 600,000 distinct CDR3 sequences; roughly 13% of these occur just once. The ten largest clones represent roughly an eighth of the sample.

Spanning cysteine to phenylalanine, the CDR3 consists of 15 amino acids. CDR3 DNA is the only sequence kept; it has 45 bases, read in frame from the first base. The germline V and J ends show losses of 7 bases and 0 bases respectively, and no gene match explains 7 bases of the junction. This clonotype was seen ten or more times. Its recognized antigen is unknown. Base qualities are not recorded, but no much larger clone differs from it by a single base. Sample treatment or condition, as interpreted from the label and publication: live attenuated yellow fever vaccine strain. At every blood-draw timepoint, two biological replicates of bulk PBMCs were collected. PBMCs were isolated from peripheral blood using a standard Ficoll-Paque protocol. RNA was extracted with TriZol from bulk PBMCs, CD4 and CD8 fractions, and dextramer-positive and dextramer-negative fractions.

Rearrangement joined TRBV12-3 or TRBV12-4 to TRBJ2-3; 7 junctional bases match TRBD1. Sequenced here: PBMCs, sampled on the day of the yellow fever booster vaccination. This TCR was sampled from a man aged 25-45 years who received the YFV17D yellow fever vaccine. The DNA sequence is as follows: TGTGCCAGCACCCCGCCGGGACAGAGCACAGATACGCAGTATTTT. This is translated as CASTPPGQSTDTQYF.